Detailed here is one T cell receptor (beta chain). This sample is drawn from a study of blood T cell repertoires in COVID-19. CDR3 length: 15 amino acids. Trimming removed 2 bases from V and 3 bases from J, with 14 bases in between. Looked up from germline, CDR1 is SGDLS and CDR2 is YYNGEE. Clones were sequenced by immunoSEQ multiplex PCR, and TCRdb holds only the in-frame ones, with some missing. Of about 220,000 clones detected, 83% appear once; the ten largest clones hold about 5.3%. Sequencing was carried out using PBMCs or T cells enriched from blood (not recorded which). The rearrangement links TRBV9 to TRBJ1-2; D unclear. The clonotype comes from a woman in her 50s who had been exposed to COVID-19. CDR3 in amino acids: CASSVYDIPDYGYTF. The CDR3 nucleotides are TGTGCCAGCAGCGTGTACGACATACCCGACTATGGCTACACCTTC.